The 17 T cell receptor beta chains below all came from one sample that was sequenced in a study of siplizumab effects on memory and regulatory T cells. The authors kept the mixed lymphocyte reaction cells in coculture at 37°C for under seven days. No cognate antigen is known for these TCRs. The assay was immunoSEQ multiplex PCR, and TCRdb's table has in-frame clones only and misses some. The data contain some 7,800 clones, around a third of them singletons. The sample was CFSE-low (dividing) CD8+ T cells sorted from an allogeneic mixed lymphocyte reaction. The receptors shown here come from a human donor in good health; the cells came from an allogeneic mixed lymphocyte reaction.

To note about this clone: This may come from a read error, since a much larger clone is one base off. This specimen includes other DNA sequences encoding the same CDR3. The V gene is TRBV18, the J gene TRBJ1-3; no clear D. V gave up 3 bases and J gave up 0 bases, with 18 bases separating them. Germline assignment: CDR1 KGHSH and CDR2 LQKENI. There are 18 residues in the CDR3. The CDR3 coding sequence is TGTGCCAGCTCACCGGAAACAGCTTCTATTGTCTCTGGAAACACCATATATTTT. Its translation: CASSPETASIVSGNTIYF.

The V gene is TRBV29-1, the J gene TRBJ2-1; no firm D call. CDR3 length: 11 amino acids. Trimming took 6 bases from V and 9 from J, leaving 12 bases between them. The germline V gene has CDR1 SQVTM and CDR2 ANQGSEA. CDR3 sequence (DNA): TGCAGCGTCCCAAGTCGAGGTGAGCAGTTCTTC. It translates to CSVPSRGEQFF.

In its sample, this clone is medium-sized (0.01 to 0.1%). The genes are TRBV5-4 and TRBJ2-5, with D perhaps matching TRBD1 or TRBD2 (5 bases each). The CDR3 is made up of 15 amino acids. Germline CDR1 and CDR2: SGHNT and YYREEE (reference sequence). The V gene lost 0 bases and the J gene lost 5 bases, with 14 bases spanning the gap. CDR3 sequence reads: CASSLVGGFVETQYF. CDR3 in DNA: TGTGCCAGCAGCTTGGTTGGGGGTTTCGTCGAGACCCAGTACTTC.

The V gene is TRBV4-1, the J gene TRBJ2-1, with a tentative D call TRBD1 (5 bases). V was pared by 2 bases and J by 2 bases, with 7 bases between. Germline loops: CDR1 MGHRA, CDR2 YSYEKL. CDR3 length: 14 amino acids. The CDR3 sequence: CASSQIGAYNEQFF. The CDR3 DNA reads TGCGCCAGCAGCCAAATAGGGGCCTACAATGAGCAGTTCTTC.

This clone was picked up one time. The chain employs TRBV7-9 and TRBJ1-2; D may be TRBD1 (5 bases). The ends were cut back, 6 bases at V and 0 bases at J, with 20 bases in the middle. This CDR3 comprises 17 residues. Per germline, CDR1 SEHNR and CDR2 FQNEAQ (reference sequence). In DNA, the CDR3 is TGTGCCAGCAGTTCGAGCATAAAGGGGAAAGCTAACTATGGCTACACCTTC. The encoded protein is CASSSSIKGKANYGYTF.

The V call is TRBV7-9, the J call TRBJ2-3; a possible D gene is TRBD2 (5 bases). The V end lost 6 bases, the J end lost 14 bases, and 18 bases lay between the germline ends. CDR1 and CDR2 from the germline V gene are SEHNR and FQNEAQ (reference sequence). The CDR3 length is 12 residues. The CDR3 sequence: CASSHTVSGWYF. The DNA for the CDR3 is TGTGCCAGCAGTCATACCGTTTCGGGGTGGTATTTT.

This clone is deemed medium-sized (0.01 to 0.1%). The chain links TRBV4-1 to TRBJ2-1; D is possibly TRBD2 (6 bases). V lost 3 bases to trimming and J lost 7 bases, with 16 bases between them. CDR1 MGHRA and CDR2 YSYEKL come from the germline V gene. This CDR3 comprises 15 residues. The CDR3 protein is CASSHKRTGVNEQFF. CDR3 DNA: TGCGCCAGCAGCCACAAGAGAACGGGGGTAAATGAGCAGTTCTTC.

This clone has a handful of counts. The chain employs TRBV4-3 and TRBJ2-3; 7 bases agree with TRBD1. V was pared by 4 bases and J by 6 bases, with 16 bases of the junction left unmatched. This CDR3 is 17 amino acids long. CDR1 is LGHNA and CDR2 is YSLEER in the germline V gene. CDR3: CASSPGGRQGWTDTQYF. The CDR3 DNA reads TGCGCCAGCAGCCCAGGGGGACGACAGGGATGGACGGATACGCAGTATTTT.

The V gene is TRBV6-6, the J gene TRBJ1-5; TRBD1 might be the D (5 bases). CDR1 and CDR2 from the germline V gene are MNHNY and SVGAGI (reference sequence). V was cut by 4 bases and J by 0 bases, with 10 bases left in between. CDR3 length equals 15 residues. The CDR3 DNA sequence: TGTGCCAGCAGTTTGGGACGGACTAGCAATCAGCCCCAGCATTTT. Protein sequence: CASSLGRTSNQPQHF.

About this clone itself: A read error may explain this, as a much larger clone is one base away. J is TRBJ1-6 and V is TRBV7-9; D is uncertain. The CDR3 spans 12 residues. Per germline, CDR1 SEHNR and CDR2 FQNEAQ (reference sequence). V lost 3 bases and J 7 bases, leaving 4 bases between the germline ends. The CDR3 bases are TGTGCCAGCAGCTTGGGGAATTCACCCCTCCACTTT. It codes for CASSLGNSPLHF. Variable domain in full (rest from reference TRBV7-9 and TRBJ1-6): DTGVSQNPRHKITKRGQNVTFRCDPISEHNRLYWYRQTLGQGPEFLTYFQNEAQLEKSRLLSDRFSAERPKGSFSTLEIQRTEQGDSAMYLCASSLGNSPLHFGNGTRLTVT.

In its sample, this clone ranks as medium-sized. The chain combines TRBV6-6 with TRBJ2-2; D gene uncertain. Trimming stripped 8 bases from V and 6 bases from J, with 4 bases between. Germline V lookup: CDR1 MNHNY, CDR2 SVGAGI (reference sequence). The length of the CDR3 is 10 residues. The CDR3 sequence: CASFSGELFF. The CDR3 bases are TGTGCCAGCTTTTCCGGGGAGCTGTTTTTT.

The chain has TRBV6-5 and TRBJ1-2, with 7 bases lining up with TRBD1. J gave up 6 bases and V 0 bases, and 1 base lay outside the gene matches. CDR1 is MNHEY, CDR2 SVGAGI, per germline. CDR3 length equals 13 residues. CDR3 nucleotide sequence: TGTGCCAGCAGTTACTCTGACAGGGATGGCTACACCTTC. Amino acids: CASSYSDRDGYTF.

As concerns this clone: A far more abundant clone sits one base away, making this likely a read error. The genes are TRBV7-9 and TRBJ2-5, with D unresolved. The tail of the sequence fits TRBJ2-7 better, so the J call may be wrong. This CDR3 is 11 amino acids long. Germline V gives CDR1 SEHNR, CDR2 FQNEAQ (reference sequence). CDR3 DNA sequence: TGTGCCAGCAACCCCAACGACGAGCAGTACTTC. This sequence encodes CASNPNDEQYF.

A few counts support this clone. The chain combines TRBV4-1 with TRBJ2-2, with 9 bases matching TRBD2. V shed 1 base, J shed 2 bases, and the junction held 2 bases outside the gene matches. Germline CDR1 and CDR2: MGHRA and YSYEKL. This CDR3 is 16 amino acids long. CDR3 region: CASSQGLAVNTGELFF. The CDR3 nucleotides are TGCGCCAGCAGCCAAGGACTAGCGGTAAACACCGGGGAGCTGTTTTTT.

The J gene is TRBJ2-7, the V gene TRBV11-3; D is possibly TRBD1 (6 bases). The germline V gene has CDR1 SGHNT and CDR2 YENEEA. The CDR3 has 14 residues. V was clipped by 7 bases and J by 1 base, with 14 bases between them. The CDR3 protein is CASMPTGISYEQYF. The CDR3 coding sequence is TGTGCCAGCATGCCGACAGGTATATCCTACGAGCAGTACTTC.

The chain couples TRBV7-9 to TRBJ2-5; TRBD2 aligns across 9 bases. Germline assignment: CDR1 SEHNR and CDR2 FQNEAQ (reference sequence). The CDR3 has 15 residues. Trimming cost V 4 bases and J 5 bases; bases outside gene matches: 8. CDR3 residues: CASSYRLAAGETQYF. CDR3 nucleotide sequence: TGTGCCAGCAGCTATCGACTAGCGGCTGGGGAGACCCAGTACTTC.

Judged by abundance, this clone is medium-sized (0.01 to 0.1%). This chain joins TRBV7-3 and TRBJ2-7, with D tentatively TRBD1 (5 bases). This CDR3 spans 14 amino acids. Germline CDR1 is SGHTA and CDR2 is FQGTGA. With 2 bases removed from V and 2 bases from J, the gap between germline ends came to 10 bases. This CDR3 is CASSLGIGAYEQYF. The CDR3 DNA is TGTGCCAGCAGCTTAGGCATAGGGGCCTACGAGCAGTACTTC. The whole variable domain, remainder taken from reference TRBV7-3 and TRBJ2-7, is GAGVSQTPSNKVTEKGKYVELRCDPISGHTALYWYRQSLGQGPEFLIYFQGTGAADDSGLPNDRFFAVRPEGSVSTLKIQRTERGDSAVYLCASSLGIGAYEQYFGPGTRLTVT.